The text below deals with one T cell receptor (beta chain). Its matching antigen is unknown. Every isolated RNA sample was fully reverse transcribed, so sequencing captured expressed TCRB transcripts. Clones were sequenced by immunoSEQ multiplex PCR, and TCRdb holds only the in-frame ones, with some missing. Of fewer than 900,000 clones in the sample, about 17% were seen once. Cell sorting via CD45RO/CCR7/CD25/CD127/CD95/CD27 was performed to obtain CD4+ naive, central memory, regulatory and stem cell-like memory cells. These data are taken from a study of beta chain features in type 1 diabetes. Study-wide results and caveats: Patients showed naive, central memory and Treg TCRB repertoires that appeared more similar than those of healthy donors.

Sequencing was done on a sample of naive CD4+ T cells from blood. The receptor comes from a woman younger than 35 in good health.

The CDR3 protein is CATLGTQPGQTQYF. Here the CDR3 DNA reads TGTGCCACCTTGGGAACTCAACCCGGGCAGACCCAGTACTTC. The chain has TRBV6-6 and TRBJ2-5; no clear D gene. The V and J ends lost 10 bases and 6 bases respectively, with 21 bases between them. From germline, CDR1 is MNHNY and CDR2 SVGAGI (reference sequence). The CDR3 is 14 residues long.